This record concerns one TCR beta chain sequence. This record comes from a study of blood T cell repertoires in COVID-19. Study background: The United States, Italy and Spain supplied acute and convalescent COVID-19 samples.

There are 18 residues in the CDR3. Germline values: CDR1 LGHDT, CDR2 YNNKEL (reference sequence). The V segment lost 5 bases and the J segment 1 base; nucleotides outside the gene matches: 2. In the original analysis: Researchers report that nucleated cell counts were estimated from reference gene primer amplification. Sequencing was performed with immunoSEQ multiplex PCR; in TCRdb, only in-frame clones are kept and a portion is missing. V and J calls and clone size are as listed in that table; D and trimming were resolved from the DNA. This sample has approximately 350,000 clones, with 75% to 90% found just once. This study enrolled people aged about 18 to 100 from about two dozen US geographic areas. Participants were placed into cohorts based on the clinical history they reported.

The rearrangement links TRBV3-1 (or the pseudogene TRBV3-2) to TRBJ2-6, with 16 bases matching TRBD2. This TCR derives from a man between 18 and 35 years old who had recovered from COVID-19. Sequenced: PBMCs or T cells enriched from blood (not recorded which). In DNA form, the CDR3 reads TGTGCCAGCAGCGGGACTAGCGGGGGGGCATCTGGGGCCAACGTCCTGACTTTC. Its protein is CASSGTSGGASGANVLTF.